Below are 27 T cell receptor beta chains sequenced from a single sample in a study of neurological immune-mediated disorders. TCRdb analysed the 5' RACE reads with MiXCR anew, one entry per CDR3 protein. The sample yields under 45,000 distinct CDR3 sequences, approximately 4.2% seen once. Input material: PBMCs. The receptors shown here come from a man aged 25 to 40 with multiple sclerosis.

With respect to this clonotype: The junction shows a germline mismatch at one end, possibly a read error. This chain joins TRBV12-3 or TRBV12-4 and TRBJ1-5; no clear D gene. The CDR3 is 12 amino acids. The chain's CDR3 is CASSRGPGPQNF. Here the CDR3 DNA reads TGTGCCAGCAGTCGTGGGCCCGGACCCCAGAATTTT.

At least ten counts were recorded for this clonotype. This chain connects TRBV10-3 to TRBJ2-2, with D unresolved. Trimming stripped 6 bases from V and 0 bases from J, with 5 bases between. Germline values: CDR1 ENHRY, CDR2 SYGVKD. The CDR3 extends over 13 amino acids. Written as DNA, the CDR3 is TGTGCCATCAGCGGTGCGAACACCGGGGAGCTGTTTTTT. It is translated as CAISGANTGELFF.

The table lists this clonotype with many counts. CDR3 in amino acids: CASSLKDRGPNEQFF. In DNA form, the CDR3 reads TGTGCCAGCAGCCTAAAGGACAGGGGGCCCAATGAGCAGTTCTTC. The chain joins TRBV11-2 to TRBJ2-1, with 11 bases lining up with TRBD1. CDR1 and CDR2 (germline): SGHAT, FQNNGV. V lost 5 bases, J lost 6 bases, and 6 bases stayed unmatched. The length of the CDR3 is 15 residues.

This clonotype has at least ten counts. The genes are TRBV9 and TRBJ2-1, with 14 bases matching TRBD2. This CDR3 comprises 16 residues. The V gene end was trimmed by 4 bases and the J gene end by 10 bases; junction bases not matched to a gene: 10. The germline gives CDR1 SGDLS, CDR2 YYNGEE. The CDR3 sequence: CASSPGGLAGAREQFF. As DNA, the CDR3 is TGTGCCAGCAGCCCCGGGGGACTAGCGGGGGCACGGGAGCAGTTCTTC. The whole variable domain, remainder taken from reference TRBV9 and TRBJ2-1, is DSGVTQTPKHLITATGQRVTLRCSPRSGDLSVYWYQQSLDQGLQFLIQYYNGEERAKGNILERFSAQQFPDLHSELNLSSLELGDSALYFCASSPGGLAGAREQFFGPGTRLTVL.

This clonotype has at least ten counts. The rearrangement links TRBV5-1 to TRBJ1-5, with TRBD1 matching over 7 bases. The CDR3 contains 15 residues. V shed 4 bases, J shed 0 bases, and the junction held 4 bases outside the gene matches. Per the germline V gene, CDR1 is SGHRS and CDR2 is YFSETQ. CDR3: CASSLTGNSNQPQHF. CDR3 coding DNA: TGCGCCAGCAGCCTGACAGGGAATAGCAATCAGCCCCAGCATTTT.

This clonotype was picked up many times. This sequence joins TRBV6-2 or TRBV6-3 and TRBJ2-5; D remains unclear. With 7 bases removed from V and 3 bases from J, the gap between germline ends came to 12 bases. The CDR3 consists of 13 residues. Germline lookup yields CDR1 MNHEY and CDR2 SVGEGT. The CDR3 sequence: CASIRRHKETQYF. For the CDR3, the DNA is TGTGCCAGCATTCGACGGCATAAAGAGACCCAGTACTTC.

This clonotype was observed at least ten times. J is TRBJ1-1 and V is TRBV12-5; 7 nucleotides line up with TRBD1. CDR3 length: 15 residues. From germline, CDR1 is LGHNT and CDR2 FRNRAP. The ends lost 6 bases at V and 8 bases at J; junction bases unmatched: 15. CDR3 residues: CASGRTGQRRDEAFF. The CDR3 region has the DNA TGTGCTAGTGGCCGAACGGGACAGCGAAGGGACGAAGCTTTCTTT. Together with reference TRBV12-5 and TRBJ1-1, the CDR3 gives the full variable domain: DARVTQTPRHKVTEMGQEVTMRCQPILGHNTVFWYRQTMMQGLELLAYFRNRAPLDDSGMPKDRFSAEMPDATLATLKIQPSEPRDSAVYFCASGRTGQRRDEAFFGQGTRLTVV.

At least ten counts were recorded for this clonotype. Here the CDR3 reads CASSRSGQDNYGYTF. For the CDR3, the DNA is TGTGCCAGCAGCCGATCGGGACAGGATAATTATGGCTACACCTTC. The rearrangement joins TRBV12-3 or TRBV12-4 to TRBJ1-2; 8 nucleotides align to TRBD1. J gave up 5 bases and V 6 bases, and 11 bases lay outside the gene matches. CDR3 length equals 15 residues.

This clonotype was seen ten or more times. CDR3: CASGSGGTEAFF. CDR3 sequence (DNA): TGTGCCAGCGGCTCAGGGGGCACTGAAGCTTTCTTT. The V and J genes are TRBV6-2 or TRBV6-3 and TRBJ1-1; 7 bases line up with TRBD1. J gave up 4 bases and V 8 bases, and 4 bases lay outside the gene matches. Germline V CDR1 and CDR2: MNHEY, SVGEGT. The CDR3 runs to 12 residues.

This clonotype appeared many times. The chain couples TRBV10-1 to TRBJ1-4; 10 bases are a match to TRBD1. The V gene end was trimmed by 2 bases and the J gene end by 5 bases; junction bases not matched to a gene: 11. Germline lookup yields CDR1 WNHNN and CDR2 SYGVQD (reference sequence). The CDR3 totals 18 residues. As DNA, the CDR3 is TGCGCCAGCAGTGAGAACTTCCCGGGACAGGGGAGGAATGAAAAACTGTTTTTT. This translates into CASSENFPGQGRNEKLFF.

Note on this clonotype: Mismatch with germline at one junction end may stem from a read error. The J gene is TRBJ1-5, the V gene TRBV24-1, with 9 bases identical to TRBD1. This CDR3 spans 14 amino acids. The germline V gene has CDR1 KGHDR and CDR2 SFDVKD. DNA of the CDR3: TGTGCCACCAGTGCCGGGACAGGGAGTCAGCCCCAGAATTTT. This gives the protein CATSAGTGSQPQNF.

This clonotype came up many times. Here the CDR3 reads CASSLVGQFNNLAKNIQYF. For the CDR3, the DNA is TGCGCCAGCAGCTTGGTAGGACAGTTTAACAATCTAGCCAAAAACATTCAGTACTTC. V is TRBV5-1 and J is TRBJ2-4; D may be TRBD1 (6 bases). CDR1 and CDR2 from the germline V gene are SGHRS and YFSETQ. V was shortened by 0 bases and J by 0 bases, with 19 bases between the two germline ends. CDR3 length: 19 residues.

This clonotype was found many times. The chain recombines TRBV5-1 with TRBJ2-1; 8 bases are a match to TRBD1. V was clipped by 4 bases and J by 8 bases; unmatched bases: 5. CDR1 is SGHRS, CDR2 YFSETQ, per germline. CDR3 length equals 13 residues. Here the CDR3 reads CASSVRTGHEQFF. CDR3 sequence (DNA): TGCGCCAGCAGCGTCCGGACAGGGCATGAGCAGTTCTTC.

This clonotype appeared many times. The rearrangement joins TRBV6-2 or TRBV6-3 to TRBJ1-6; TRBD1 aligns across 8 bases. Losses at the gene ends were 2 bases for V and 8 bases for J; bases not matched to a gene: 11. CDR3 size: 17 residues. Germline values: CDR1 MNHEY, CDR2 SVGEGT. The CDR3 sequence is CASSYQRTGIWYSPLHF. As DNA, the CDR3 is TGTGCCAGCAGTTACCAACGGACAGGGATTTGGTATTCACCCCTCCACTTT.

This clonotype was found a few times. The J gene is TRBJ1-3, the V gene TRBV11-2; D remains ambiguous. CDR3 length equals 16 residues. Germline CDR1 reads SGHAT; CDR2 reads FQNNGV. Trimming removed 5 bases from V and 0 bases from J, with 14 bases in between. This CDR3 is CASSQPRSYSGNTIYF. CDR3 in DNA: TGTGCCAGCAGCCAGCCCCGGTCCTACTCTGGAAACACCATATATTTT.

This clonotype was seen many times. J is TRBJ2-7 and V is TRBV7-6; TRBD2 matches at 8 bases. Per germline, CDR1 SGHVS and CDR2 FNYEAQ. The CDR3 contains 15 residues. V dropped 5 bases and J dropped 5; count of bases not matched to a gene: 11. The CDR3 nucleotides are TGTGCCAGCAGCAAAACCCGGGGGGGTTTCAACGAGCAGTACTTC. It codes for CASSKTRGGFNEQYF.

This clonotype was picked up many times. The chain uses TRBV20-1 and TRBJ2-4, with 10 bases aligning to TRBD1. V was clipped by 5 bases and J by 3 bases; unmatched bases: 7. This CDR3 has 15 residues. From germline, CDR1 is DFQATT and CDR2 SNEGSKA (reference sequence). The CDR3 reads CSALDRGIGKNIQYF. The CDR3 DNA is TGCAGTGCTCTGGACAGGGGGATTGGCAAAAACATTCAGTACTTC.

This clonotype was detected many times. CDR3 residues: CASSSKLALSYNEQFF. The CDR3 nucleotides are TGCGCCAGCAGCTCCAAACTAGCGCTCTCCTACAATGAGCAGTTCTTC. The chain recombines TRBV4-1 with TRBJ2-1, with 7 positions matching TRBD2. Trimming at V came to 5 bases and at J to 0 bases, leaving 7 bases not matched to a gene. Germline V gives CDR1 MGHRA, CDR2 YSYEKL. CDR3 length: 16 residues.

This clonotype was found many times. The rearrangement uses TRBV9 and TRBJ1-5; D is perhaps TRBD1 (5 bases). The CDR3 has 15 amino acids. CDR1 is SGDLS, CDR2 YYNGEE, per germline. Trimming stripped 4 bases from V and 3 bases from J, with 14 bases between. In DNA, the CDR3 is TGTGCCAGCAGCCAGAGGGGTAGCGACAATCAGCCCCAGCATTTT. Translation gives CASSQRGSDNQPQHF. The full variable domain, in which reference TRBV9 and TRBJ1-5 provide the parts outside the CDR3, is DSGVTQTPKHLITATGQRVTLRCSPRSGDLSVYWYQQSLDQGLQFLIQYYNGEERAKGNILERFSAQQFPDLHSELNLSSLELGDSALYFCASSQRGSDNQPQHFGDGTRLSIL.

This clonotype was observed many times. This chain uses TRBV6-5 with TRBJ2-7; possibly TRBD1 or TRBD2 for D (6 bases each). CDR1 is MNHEY, CDR2 SVGAGI, per germline. The CDR3 runs 14 residues. Trimming stripped 1 base from V and 4 bases from J, with 11 bases between. This CDR3 is CASSYWGDNYEQYF. The CDR3 bases are TGTGCCAGCAGTTACTGGGGGGACAATTACGAGCAGTACTTC.

This clonotype was seen a handful of times. The V gene is TRBV20-1, the J gene TRBJ2-3; TRBD1 agrees at 7 bases. CDR1 DFQATT and CDR2 SNEGSKA come from the germline V gene (reference sequence). The CDR3 is 14 residues long. The CDR3 DNA sequence: TGCAGCGCGAAAGAGGGGGCCCACACAGATACGCAGTATTTT. It specifies CSAKEGAHTDTQYF.

In this sample, this clonotype turned up many times. This chain links TRBV4-3 with TRBJ2-1, with D maybe TRBD2 (5 bases). The CDR3 loop spans 16 amino acids. Germline lookup yields CDR1 LGHNA and CDR2 YSLEER. V lost 0 bases and J lost 8, with 17 bases in between. This CDR3 is CASSQEYEGPIDEQFF. CDR3 DNA sequence: TGCGCCAGCAGCCAAGAATATGAGGGTCCCATCGATGAGCAGTTCTTC.

This clonotype was counted at least ten times. The gene calls are TRBV5-1 and TRBJ2-7; D may match TRBD1 or TRBD2 (5 bases each). The CDR3 covers 18 residues. From germline, CDR1 is SGHRS and CDR2 YFSETQ. V gave up 2 bases and J gave up 3 bases, with 24 bases separating them. This CDR3 is CASSLLGQGGQIGYEQYF. CDR3 DNA sequence: TGCGCCAGCAGCTTATTGGGTCAGGGCGGGCAGATAGGCTACGAGCAGTACTTC.

This clonotype was observed many times. This chain uses TRBV5-1 with TRBJ1-2, with D possibly matching TRBD1 (6 bases). V lost 4 bases and J 4 bases, leaving 11 bases between the germline ends. Germline V gene lookup returns CDR1 SGHRS and CDR2 YFSETQ. The CDR3 has 13 amino acids. This chain's CDR3 is CASSMDSPYGYTF. CDR3 DNA: TGCGCCAGCAGCATGGACAGCCCCTATGGCTACACCTTC.

This clonotype was seen ten or more times. This chain uses TRBV6-2 or TRBV6-3 with TRBJ1-1; the match to TRBD1 covers 7 bases. V gave up 5 bases and J gave up 5 bases; unmatched junction bases: 14. The germline CDR1 and CDR2 sequences are MNHEY and SVGEGT. This CDR3 spans 16 amino acids. The CDR3 coding sequence is TGTGCCAGCAGTGACGAAGTTGGGACAGTGGGGACTGAAGCTTTCTTT. Its translation is CASSDEVGTVGTEAFF.

Ten or more counts support this clonotype. The gene calls are TRBV20-1 and TRBJ2-1, with D possibly TRBD2 on 7 matching bases. Germline CDR1 is DFQATT and CDR2 is SNEGSKA (reference sequence). Trimming removed 3 bases from V and 7 bases from J, with 16 bases in between. The CDR3 is 14 residues long. The CDR3, as DNA: TGCAGTGCTAGTAGGGGGGGCCTATATAATGAGCAGTTCTTC. Protein: CSASRGGLYNEQFF.

The V call is TRBV7-3, the J call TRBJ2-3; a possible D gene is TRBD2 (6 bases). The CDR3 length is 14 residues. Germline V CDR1 and CDR2: SGHTA, FQGTGA. With 1 base removed from V and 6 bases from J, the gap between germline ends came to 11 bases. CDR3 residues: CASSLKKGRDTQYF. The CDR3 DNA reads as TGTGCCAGCAGCTTAAAGAAGGGGAGGGATACGCAGTATTTT. Supplemented by reference TRBV7-3 and TRBJ2-3, the full variable domain reads GAGVSQTPSNKVTEKGKYVELRCDPISGHTALYWYRQSLGQGPEFLIYFQGTGAADDSGLPNDRFFAVRPEGSVSTLKIQRTERGDSAVYLCASSLKKGRDTQYFGPGTRLTVL.